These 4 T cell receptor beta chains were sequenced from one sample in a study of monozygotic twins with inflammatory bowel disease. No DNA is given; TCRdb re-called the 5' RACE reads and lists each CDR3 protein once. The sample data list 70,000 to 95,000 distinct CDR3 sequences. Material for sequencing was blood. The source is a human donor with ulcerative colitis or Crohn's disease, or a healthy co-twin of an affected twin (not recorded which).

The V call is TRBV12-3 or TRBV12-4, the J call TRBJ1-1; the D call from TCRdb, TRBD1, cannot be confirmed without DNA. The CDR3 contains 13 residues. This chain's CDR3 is CASSSRVNTEAFF.

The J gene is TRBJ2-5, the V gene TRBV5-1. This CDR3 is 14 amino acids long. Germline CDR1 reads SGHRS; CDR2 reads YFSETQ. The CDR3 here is CASSLSKYQETQYF.

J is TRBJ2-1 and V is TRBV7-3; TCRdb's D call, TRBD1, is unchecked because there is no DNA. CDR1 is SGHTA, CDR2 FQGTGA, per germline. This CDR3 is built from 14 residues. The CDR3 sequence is CASSLLRQGGEQFF.

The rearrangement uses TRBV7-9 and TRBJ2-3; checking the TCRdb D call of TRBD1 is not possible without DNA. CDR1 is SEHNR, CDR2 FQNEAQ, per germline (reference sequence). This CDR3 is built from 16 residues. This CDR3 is CASSSPSGGDFDTQYF.